This T cell receptor beta chain appears in the sequencing data of a study of control samples from healthy donors and cancer patients. Measured with immunoSEQ multiplex PCR; TCRdb has only the in-frame clones, and not every one. The sample yields more than 100,000 clones, around 93% seen once. The CDR3 has 15 residues. The germline V gene has CDR1 WNHNN and CDR2 SYGVQD (reference sequence). V gave up 5 bases and J gave up 6 bases; unmatched junction bases: 10. The receptor was derived from a man between 18 and 35 years old in good health. The sample was blood. The genes are TRBV10-1 and TRBJ2-1, with TRBD2 matching over 7 bases. The CDR3 protein is CASSLNVGGGNEQFF. The CDR3 DNA follows: TGCGCCAGCAGTTTGAACGTGGGGGGGGGCAATGAGCAGTTCTTC.